This T cell receptor beta chain was identified in a study of blood T cell repertoires in COVID-19. Study-wide context: Both acute and convalescent COVID-19 samples were obtained from the United States, Italy and Spain. Sample material is recorded as cDNA or gDNA derived from T cells, B-cell-depleted T cells, or PBMCs.

From germline, CDR1 is MNHNY and CDR2 SVGAGI (reference sequence). The CDR3 contains 18 residues. V dropped 5 bases and J dropped 0; count of bases not matched to a gene: 14. Methods used by the authors: Reference gene primer amplification in the assay estimated nucleated cell counts. Data came from immunoSEQ multiplex PCR; TCRdb stores just in-frame clones and leaves some out. That table supplies the V and J calls and clone size; D and trimming were determined from the DNA. The table lists 180,000 or so clones, approximately 85% of them singletons. Sequences were obtained from peripheral blood. The TCR comes from a man in his 60s who had recovered from COVID-19. This sequence joins TRBV6-6 and TRBJ2-7; 9 nucleotides line up with TRBD2. The CDR3 sequence: CASSPPRVAGDTSYEQYF. The CDR3 DNA follows: TGTGCCAGCAGTCCCCCGAGGGTAGCGGGGGATACCTCCTACGAGCAGTACTTC.